This TCR beta chain comes out of a study of blood T cell repertoires in COVID-19. V lost 2 bases, J lost 4 bases, and 12 bases lay in between. Germline CDR1 is KGHSH and CDR2 is LQKENI. The CDR3 is made up of 15 amino acids. In the authors' methods: Nucleated cell number was recorded as an estimate derived from reference gene primer amplification. The method was immunoSEQ multiplex PCR; TCRdb's version includes in-frame clones alone and lacks a portion of them. The DNA was the basis for D and trimming; V, J and clone size are from that table. This sample has fewer than 350,000 clones; 85% occur once, and the top ten carry 1.5% to 2%. Participants spanned ages about 18 to 90 years and resided in roughly 22 US areas. Donors were grouped by their self-reported clinical history.

What was sequenced was PBMCs or T cells enriched from blood (not recorded which). The gene calls are TRBV18 and TRBJ1-3, with D hard to call. This TCR came from a woman in her thirties who had been exposed to COVID-19. The chain's CDR3 is CASSPIATGGNTIYF. CDR3 DNA sequence: TGTGCCAGCTCACCAATCGCGACGGGAGGAAACACCATATATTTT.